These 20 T cell receptor beta chains share one sample of origin, sequenced in a study of post-analysis software for immune sequencing data. Findings and limits, study-wide: Four or five TRBV segments, including TRBV5-6, TRBV5-1 and TRBV20-1, were more frequent in patients than controls.

No antigen has been identified for these receptors. Sequencing libraries made from TCR beta cDNA carried unique molecular identifiers. TCRdb called the PCR reads again in MiXCR, with one record for every CDR3 protein. The data contain roughly 800,000 distinct CDR3 sequences, 46% of them singletons. Sequenced sample: blood. The receptors come from a girl aged 10 to 17 with multiple sclerosis.

This sequence joins TRBV19 and TRBJ1-6, with TRBD1 as a possible D gene (6 bases). Trimming took 3 bases from V and 16 from J, leaving 10 bases between them. Germline V gene data show CDR1 as LNHDA and CDR2 as SQIVND (reference sequence). The CDR3 is 11 amino acids. The CDR3 sequence: CASSIGQSLHF. CDR3 DNA sequence: TGTGCCAGTAGTATCGGACAGAGTCTCCACTTT.

The rearrangement joins TRBV4-1 to TRBJ2-5; no clear D. Trimming left V 1 base short and J 5 bases short, with 8 bases between. CDR1 is MGHRA, CDR2 YSYEKL, per germline. The length of the CDR3 is 13 residues. The CDR3 loop reads CASSQVVEETQYF. The CDR3 DNA sequence: TGCGCCAGCAGCCAAGTCGTAGAGGAGACCCAGTACTTC.

The chain links TRBV5-6 to TRBJ1-6; 10 bases map to TRBD1. The CDR3 is 14 amino acids. Germline loops: CDR1 SGHDT, CDR2 YYEEEE. V was pared by 4 bases and J by 8 bases, with 3 bases of the junction left unmatched. The CDR3 DNA sequence: TGTGCCAGCAGCCGCGGGACAGGGGATTCACCCCTCCACTTT. Translating it yields CASSRGTGDSPLHF.

A single count supports this clonotype. The genes are TRBV28 and TRBJ2-5, with D tentatively TRBD1 (6 bases). V dropped 6 bases and J dropped 1 base, with 15 bases sitting between them. The CDR3 loop spans 15 amino acids. Germline assignment: CDR1 MDHEN and CDR2 SYDVKM. The CDR3 DNA is TGTGCCAGCAGGGGATCGGACAGCTTCCAAGAGACCCAGTACTTC. Residues: CASRGSDSFQETQYF.

V is TRBV20-1 and J is TRBJ1-4, with D unclear. Germline CDR1 DFQATT, CDR2 SNEGSKA (reference sequence). The V end was cut by 0 bases, the J end by 8 bases, with 7 bases between. The CDR3 runs to 12 residues. The CDR3 protein is CSARDGPEKLFF. The CDR3, as DNA: TGCAGTGCTAGAGATGGGCCGGAAAAACTGTTTTTT.

This clonotype was seen more than once but under ten times. The chain carries TRBV4-3 and TRBJ2-7; maybe TRBD1 (5 bases). Trimming cost V 2 bases and J 3 bases, with 14 bases left between them. Germline lookup yields CDR1 LGHNA and CDR2 YSLEER. The length of the CDR3 is 15 residues. The DNA of the CDR3 is TGCGCCAGCAGCCAATATAGGGGTCTTAACTACGAGCAGTACTTC. As protein: CASSQYRGLNYEQYF.

The DNA of the CDR3 is TGTGCCAGCAGGAACAGGGGTGGGGTCACTGAAGCTTTCTTT. Translation gives CASRNRGGVTEAFF. This rearrangement joins TRBV25-1 to TRBJ1-1; TRBD1 aligns across 7 bases. Germline-derived CDR1 and CDR2 are MGHDK and SYGVNS. CDR3 length: 14 residues. Unmatched junction bases numbered 8, after V lost 6 bases and J lost 4 bases.

The chain links TRBV9 to TRBJ2-7; TRBD1 aligns across 7 bases. The junction had 5 bases not matched to a gene; V was cut back by 2 bases and J by 3 bases. The CDR3 covers 14 residues. Germline values: CDR1 SGDLS, CDR2 YYNGEE. The CDR3 region is CASSVQGDGYEQYF. CDR3 bases: TGTGCCAGCAGCGTCCAGGGGGACGGCTACGAGCAGTACTTC.

This chain connects TRBV5-1 to TRBJ2-7, with D perhaps TRBD1 or TRBD2 (5 bases each). TRBJ2-5 matches the DNA end more closely, so the J call is doubtful. The CDR3 is 14 residues long. Germline CDR1 reads SGHRS; CDR2 reads YFSETQ. The chain's CDR3 is CASESGTHVETQYF. CDR3 in DNA: TGCGCCAGCGAGTCCGGGACCCATGTGGAGACCCAGTACTTC.

The chain joins TRBV5-1 to TRBJ2-1, with D hard to call. V dropped 0 bases and J dropped 6 bases, with 7 bases sitting between them. Germline-derived CDR1 and CDR2 are SGHRS and YFSETQ. The CDR3 has 13 amino acids. CDR3 nucleotide sequence: TGCGCCAGCAGCTTGGAGGTTGGCAATGAGCAGTTCTTC. Residues: CASSLEVGNEQFF.

Notes on this clonotype: The junction does not match germline at one end; this may be a read error. CDR3 residues: CSVEEHRQRSRANVLTF. CDR3 nucleotides: TGCAGCGTTGAAGAACACCGACAGCGCTCTAGGGCCAACGTCCTGACTTTC. V and J are TRBV29-1 and TRBJ2-6, with a weak D call TRBD1 (5 bases). Per the germline V gene, CDR1 is SQVTM and CDR2 is ANQGSEA. The length of the CDR3 is 17 residues.

There are a few counts of this clonotype. The gene calls are TRBV14 and TRBJ1-2; no clear D. V was cut by 0 bases and J by 4 bases, with 9 bases left in between. This CDR3 comprises 14 residues. The germline CDR1 and CDR2 sequences are SGHDN and FVKESK. The chain's CDR3 is CASSQDNRVYGYTF. For the CDR3, the DNA is TGTGCCAGCAGCCAAGATAACAGAGTCTATGGCTACACCTTC.

The gene calls are TRBV10-3 and TRBJ2-4; D is unresolved. The J call is in doubt because the DNA end fits TRBJ2-7 better. Germline V gene lookup returns CDR1 ENHRY and CDR2 SYGVKD. This CDR3 comprises 13 residues. Here the CDR3 reads CAISRSAPSEQYF. CDR3 coding DNA: TGTGCCATCAGTAGGAGTGCACCATCCGAGCAGTACTTC.

This clonotype was seen a handful of times. The chain uses TRBV24-1 and TRBJ2-5; no firm D call. Germline CDR1 reads KGHDR; CDR2 reads SFDVKD. V was pared by 4 bases and J by 4 bases, with 9 bases between. The CDR3 extends over 13 amino acids. CDR3: CATSDLVTETQYF. DNA of the CDR3: TGTGCCACCAGTGACCTGGTCACAGAGACCCAGTACTTC.

This chain uses TRBV20-1 with TRBJ2-1; 7 bases agree with TRBD2. Germline V CDR1 and CDR2: DFQATT, SNEGSKA (reference sequence). The CDR3 runs 19 residues. V was pared by 1 base and J by 3 bases, with 18 bases of the junction left unmatched. CDR3 bases: TGCAGTGCTAGAGTCCCGGGACTACAAAAACCACCCTTCTACAATGAGCAGTTCTTC. It codes for CSARVPGLQKPPFYNEQFF.

This chain connects TRBV19 to TRBJ1-5; weak D call: TRBD1 (5 bases). This CDR3 is 13 amino acids long. Per the germline V gene, CDR1 is LNHDA and CDR2 is SQIVND (reference sequence). The germline V and J ends were trimmed by 6 bases and 4 bases, with 10 bases remaining between them. The CDR3 DNA sequence: TGTGCCAGTAGGGGACCAGGGAATCAGCCCCAGCATTTT. Translation gives CASRGPGNQPQHF.

The genes are TRBV20-1 and TRBJ1-5; TRBD1 agrees at 9 bases. The junction had 15 bases not matched to a gene; V was cut back by 6 bases and J by 6 bases. CDR1 DFQATT and CDR2 SNEGSKA come from the germline V gene (reference sequence). The CDR3 totals 16 residues. Here the CDR3 DNA reads TGCAGTGCGGATGACCCGGGACAGGGCAGTATTCAGCCCCAGCATTTT. Translated: CSADDPGQGSIQPQHF.

The V call is TRBV7-2, the J call TRBJ2-7; D gene unclear. Looked up from germline, CDR1 is SGHTA and CDR2 is FQGNSA. Trimming took 0 bases from V and 0 from J, leaving 9 bases between them. This CDR3 comprises 15 residues. The CDR3 DNA reads as TGTGCCAGCAGCTTAGCGTGGGGTAACTCCTACGAGCAGTACTTC. This translates into CASSLAWGNSYEQYF.

The rearrangement joins TRBV7-2 to TRBJ2-1, with 7 nucleotides matching TRBD1. J lost 4 bases, V lost 9 bases, and 12 bases had no gene match. The CDR3 sequence is 15 residues long. Germline CDR1 and CDR2: SGHTA and FQGNSA. CDR3: CASRRDSGIYNEQFF. The CDR3, as DNA: TGTGCCAGTCGTCGGGACAGTGGGATTTACAATGAGCAGTTCTTC.

The V call is TRBV10-3, the J call TRBJ2-3; D is unclear. Germline V lookup: CDR1 ENHRY, CDR2 SYGVKD. The V end was cut by 4 bases, the J end by 3 bases, with 8 bases between. The CDR3 is 13 amino acids. CDR3 DNA sequence: TGTGCCATCAGTGGTGGCGGAACAGATACGCAGTATTTT. This gives the protein CAISGGGTDTQYF.